The T cell receptor (beta chain) described here comes from a study of STAT5B mutations in CD4+ large granular lymphocyte leukemia. Study-wide findings and caveats: Main leukemic clonotypes were patient-specific, but approximately 25% appeared at low frequency elsewhere. Compared with healthy controls (2/35), patient top clones favored TRBV06 (8/27).

The CDR3 consists of 14 residues. CDR1 and CDR2 from the germline V gene are SGHTA and FQGTGA. V was shortened by 5 bases and J by 6 bases, with 14 bases between the two germline ends. In its sample, this clone was seen a few times. Its cognate antigen is unknown. Libraries were prepared by immunoSEQ multiplex PCR; TCRdb keeps only in-frame clonotypes and omits some of them. The repertoire includes some 34,000 clones, 76% of them detected once, and roughly 7.1% sits in the top ten. The genes are TRBV7-3 and TRBJ2-1; D might be TRBD1 (6 bases). The sample consisted of CD4+ T cells from blood buffy coats. The receptor was derived from a human donor in good health. CDR3 sequence: CASSGTPGANEQFF. The CDR3 DNA sequence: TGTGCCAGCAGCGGCACCCCAGGGGCCAATGAGCAGTTCTTC.